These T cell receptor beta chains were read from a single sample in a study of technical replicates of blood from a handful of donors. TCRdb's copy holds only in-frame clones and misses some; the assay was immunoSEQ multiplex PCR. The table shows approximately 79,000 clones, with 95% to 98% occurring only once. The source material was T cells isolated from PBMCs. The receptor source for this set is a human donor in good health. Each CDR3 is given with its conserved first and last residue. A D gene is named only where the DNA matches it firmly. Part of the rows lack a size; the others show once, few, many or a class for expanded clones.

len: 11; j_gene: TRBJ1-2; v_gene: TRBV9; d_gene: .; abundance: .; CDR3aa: CASSVAGDYTF; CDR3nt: TGTGCCAGCAGCGTAGCAGGGGACTACACCTTC
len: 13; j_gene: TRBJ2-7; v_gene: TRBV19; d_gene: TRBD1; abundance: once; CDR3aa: CASSINRGNEQYF; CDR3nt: TGTGCCAGTAGTATTAACAGGGGAAACGAGCAGTACTTC
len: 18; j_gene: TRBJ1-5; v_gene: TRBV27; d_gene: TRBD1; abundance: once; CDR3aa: CASSLEGAGTDSNQPQHF; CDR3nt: TGTGCCAGCAGTTTAGAAGGCGCCGGGACAGATAGCAATCAGCCCCAGCATTTT
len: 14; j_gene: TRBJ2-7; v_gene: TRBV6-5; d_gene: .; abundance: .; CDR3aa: CASRAGTRVYEQYF; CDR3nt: TGTGCCAGCAGAGCCGGGACACGAGTATACGAGCAGTACTTC
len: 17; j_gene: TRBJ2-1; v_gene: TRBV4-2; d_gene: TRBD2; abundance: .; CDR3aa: CASSQVLAGSSYNEQFF; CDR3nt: TGTGCCAGCAGCCAAGTGCTAGCGGGGTCCTCCTACAATGAGCAGTTCTTC
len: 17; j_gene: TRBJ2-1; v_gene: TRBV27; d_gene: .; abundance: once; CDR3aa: CASSLLTGWKKYNEQFF; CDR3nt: TGTGCCAGCAGTCTTTTAACAGGGTGGAAGAAATACAATGAGCAGTTCTTC
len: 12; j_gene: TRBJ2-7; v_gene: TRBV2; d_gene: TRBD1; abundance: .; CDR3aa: CASNRGLYEQYF; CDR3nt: TGTGCCAGCAACAGGGGGCTATACGAGCAGTACTTC
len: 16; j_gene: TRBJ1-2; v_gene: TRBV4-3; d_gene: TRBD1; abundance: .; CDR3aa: CASSQVLTGARYGYTF; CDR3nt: TGCGCCAGCAGCCAAGTCTTGACAGGGGCTAGATATGGCTACACCTTC
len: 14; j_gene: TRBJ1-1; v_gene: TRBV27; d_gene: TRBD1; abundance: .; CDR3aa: CASFRDRERTEAFF; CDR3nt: TGTGCCAGCTTCCGGGACAGGGAGCGCACTGAAGCTTTCTTT
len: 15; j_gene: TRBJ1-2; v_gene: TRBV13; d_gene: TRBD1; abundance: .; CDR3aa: CASSSTQGAPFGYTF; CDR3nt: TGTGCCAGCAGCTCCACCCAGGGGGCGCCTTTTGGCTACACCTTC
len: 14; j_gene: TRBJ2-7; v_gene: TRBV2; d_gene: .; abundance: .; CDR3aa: CASSDPTPPKEQYF; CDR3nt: TGTGCCAGCAGTGATCCGACACCCCCTAAGGAGCAGTACTTC
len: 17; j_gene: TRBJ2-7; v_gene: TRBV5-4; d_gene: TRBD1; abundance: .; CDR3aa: CASSSPPGQGYSYEQYF; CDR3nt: TGTGCCAGCAGCTCCCCACCGGGACAGGGCTACTCCTACGAGCAGTACTTC
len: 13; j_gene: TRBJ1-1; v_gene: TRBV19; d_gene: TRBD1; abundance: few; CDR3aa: CASQTGGNTEAFF; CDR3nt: TGTGCCAGCCAGACAGGGGGAAACACTGAAGCTTTCTTT
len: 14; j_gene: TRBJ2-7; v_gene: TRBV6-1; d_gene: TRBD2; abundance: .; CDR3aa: CAGSVGTRGYEQYF; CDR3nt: TGTGCCGGCAGCGTCGGGACTAGGGGATACGAGCAGTACTTC
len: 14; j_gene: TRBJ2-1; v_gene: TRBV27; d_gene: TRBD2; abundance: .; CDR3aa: CASSLGLAGGPQFF; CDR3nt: TGTGCCAGCAGCCTCGGACTAGCGGGAGGGCCCCAGTTCTTC
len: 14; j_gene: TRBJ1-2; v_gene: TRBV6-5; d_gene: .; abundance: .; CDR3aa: CASSIRQGPYGYTF; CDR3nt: TGTGCCAGTTCTATTCGGCAGGGTCCCTATGGCTACACCTTC
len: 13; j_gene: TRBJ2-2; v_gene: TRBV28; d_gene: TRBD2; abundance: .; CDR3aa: CASLRGDTGELFF; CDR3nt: TGTGCCAGCCTTCGGGGGGATACCGGGGAGCTGTTTTTT
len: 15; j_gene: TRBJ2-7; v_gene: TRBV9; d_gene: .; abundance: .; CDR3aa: CASSVGRASSYEQYF; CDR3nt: TGTGCCAGCAGCGTAGGCAGGGCGAGTTCCTACGAGCAGTACTTC
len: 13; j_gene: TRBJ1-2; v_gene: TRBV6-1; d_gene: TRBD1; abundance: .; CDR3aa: CASTGDRTDGYTF; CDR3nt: TGTGCCAGCACGGGGGACAGGACTGATGGCTACACCTTC
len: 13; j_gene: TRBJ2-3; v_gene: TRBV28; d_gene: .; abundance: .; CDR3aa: CASSWGLADTQYF; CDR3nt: TGTGCCAGCAGTTGGGGATTAGCGGATACGCAGTATTTT
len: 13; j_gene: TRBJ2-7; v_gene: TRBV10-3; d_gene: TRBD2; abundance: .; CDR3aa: CAIGLGEGSEQYF; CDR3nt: TGTGCCATCGGACTAGGGGAGGGATCCGAGCAGTACTTC
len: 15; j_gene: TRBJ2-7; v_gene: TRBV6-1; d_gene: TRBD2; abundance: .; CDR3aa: CASSPSGRFAYEQYF; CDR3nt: TGTGCCAGCAGCCCTAGCGGGAGGTTCGCATACGAGCAGTACTTC
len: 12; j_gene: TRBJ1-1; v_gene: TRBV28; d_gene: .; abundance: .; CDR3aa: CASSFLGSEAFF; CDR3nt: TGTGCCAGCAGTTTTTTGGGCAGTGAAGCTTTCTTT
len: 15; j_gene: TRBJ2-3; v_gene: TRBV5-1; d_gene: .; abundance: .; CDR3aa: CASSLQRQQSDTQYF; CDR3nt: TGCGCCAGCAGCCTCCAAAGACAGCAATCAGATACGCAGTATTTT
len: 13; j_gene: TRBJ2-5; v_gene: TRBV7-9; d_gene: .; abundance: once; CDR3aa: CASSSQGGETQYF; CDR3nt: TGTGCCAGCAGCTCCCAAGGGGGAGAGACCCAGTACTTC
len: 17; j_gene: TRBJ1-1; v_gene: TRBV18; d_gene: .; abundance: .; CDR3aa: CASSPPKDTRANTEAFF; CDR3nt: TGTGCCAGCTCACCACCTAAGGACACACGAGCGAACACTGAAGCTTTCTTT
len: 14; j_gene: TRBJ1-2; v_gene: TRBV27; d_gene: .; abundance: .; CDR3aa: CASSLSQANYGYTF; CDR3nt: TGTGCCAGCAGTTTAAGCCAGGCTAACTATGGCTACACCTTC
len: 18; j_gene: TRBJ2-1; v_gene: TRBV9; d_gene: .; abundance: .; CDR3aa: CASSGGGAEKSSYNEQFF; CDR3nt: TGTGCCAGCAGCGGAGGGGGGGCGGAAAAAAGCTCCTACAATGAGCAGTTCTTC
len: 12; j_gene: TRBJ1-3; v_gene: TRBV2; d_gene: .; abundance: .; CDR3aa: CASAGTGNTIYF; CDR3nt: TGTGCCAGCGCAGGGACTGGAAACACCATATATTTT
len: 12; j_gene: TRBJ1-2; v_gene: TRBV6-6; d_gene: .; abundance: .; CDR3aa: CASRQQGAGYTF; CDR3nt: TGTGCCAGCAGACAACAGGGTGCAGGCTACACCTTC
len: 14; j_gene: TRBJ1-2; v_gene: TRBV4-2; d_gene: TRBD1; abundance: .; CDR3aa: CASSQEGTDYGYTF; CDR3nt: TGTGCCAGCAGCCAAGAGGGGACAGACTATGGCTACACCTTC
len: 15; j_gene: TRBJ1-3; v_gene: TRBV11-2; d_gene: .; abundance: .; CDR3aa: CASSLGYSSGNTIYF; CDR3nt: TGTGCCAGCAGCTTAGGGTATAGCTCTGGAAACACCATATATTTT
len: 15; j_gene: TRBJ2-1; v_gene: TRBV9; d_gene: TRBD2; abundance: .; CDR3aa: CASSVGLAGYNEQFF; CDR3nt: TGTGCCAGCAGCGTAGGACTAGCGGGTTACAATGAGCAGTTCTTC
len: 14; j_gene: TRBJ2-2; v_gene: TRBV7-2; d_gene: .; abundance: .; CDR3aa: CASSPGAVGGELFF; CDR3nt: TGTGCCAGCAGCCCCGGAGCGGTGGGGGGGGAGCTGTTTTTT
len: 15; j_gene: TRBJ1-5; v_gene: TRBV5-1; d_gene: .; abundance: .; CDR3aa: CASSSVPGEHQPQHF; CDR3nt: TGCGCCAGCAGCAGCGTCCCAGGGGAACATCAGCCCCAGCATTTT
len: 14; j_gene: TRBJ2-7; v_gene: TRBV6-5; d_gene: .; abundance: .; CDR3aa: CASSYRGTAYEQYF; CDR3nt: TGTGCCAGCAGTTACAGGGGTACTGCGTACGAGCAGTACTTC
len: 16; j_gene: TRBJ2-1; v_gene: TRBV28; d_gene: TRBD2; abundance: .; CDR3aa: CASSLSRPGGVHEQFF; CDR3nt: TGTGCCAGCAGTTTATCCAGGCCGGGGGGTGTTCATGAGCAGTTCTTC
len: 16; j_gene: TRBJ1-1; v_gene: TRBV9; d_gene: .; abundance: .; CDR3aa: CASSAGPDFLGTEAFF; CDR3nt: TGTGCCAGCAGCGCCGGACCGGACTTCCTCGGGACTGAAGCTTTCTTT
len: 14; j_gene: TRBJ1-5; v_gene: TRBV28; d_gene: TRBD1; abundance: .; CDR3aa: CASRTGTDYQPQHF; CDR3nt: TGTGCCAGCAGGACAGGGACAGACTATCAGCCCCAGCATTTT
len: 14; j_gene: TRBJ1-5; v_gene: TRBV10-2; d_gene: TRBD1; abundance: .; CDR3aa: CASSEGTGDQPQHF; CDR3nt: TGCGCCAGCAGTGAGGGGACAGGGGATCAGCCCCAGCATTTT
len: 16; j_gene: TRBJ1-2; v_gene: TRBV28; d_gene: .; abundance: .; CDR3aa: CASSFSGLGVDYGYTF; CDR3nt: TGTGCCAGCAGTTTTTCTGGACTGGGAGTAGACTATGGCTACACCTTC
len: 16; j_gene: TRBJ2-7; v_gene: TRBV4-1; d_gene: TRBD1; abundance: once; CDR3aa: CASSQDEGGAWYEQYF; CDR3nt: TGCGCCAGCAGCCAAGATGAAGGGGGCGCATGGTACGAGCAGTACTTC
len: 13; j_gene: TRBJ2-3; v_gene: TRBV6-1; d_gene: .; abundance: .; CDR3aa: CASSSGAPDTQYF; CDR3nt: TGTGCCAGCAGTAGCGGAGCCCCAGATACGCAGTATTTT
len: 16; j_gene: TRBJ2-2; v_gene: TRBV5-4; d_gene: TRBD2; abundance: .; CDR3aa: CASSRGLAGEVGELFF; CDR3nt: TGTGCCAGCAGCAGAGGACTAGCGGGAGAGGTCGGGGAGCTGTTTTTT
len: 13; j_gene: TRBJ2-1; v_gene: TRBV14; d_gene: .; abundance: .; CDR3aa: CASSQEYSNEQFF; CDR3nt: TGTGCCAGCAGCCAAGAATACAGCAATGAGCAGTTCTTC
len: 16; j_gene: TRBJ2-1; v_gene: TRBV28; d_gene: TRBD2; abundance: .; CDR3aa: CASSWGLSGRLNEQFF; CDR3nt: TGTGCCAGCAGTTGGGGACTTAGCGGGAGATTGAATGAGCAGTTCTTC
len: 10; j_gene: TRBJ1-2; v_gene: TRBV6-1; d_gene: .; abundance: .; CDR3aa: CASSEVTSTF; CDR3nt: TGTGCCAGCAGTGAAGTAACCAGCACCTTC
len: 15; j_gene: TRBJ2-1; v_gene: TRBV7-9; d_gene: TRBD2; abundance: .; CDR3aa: CASSSGLAGGNEQFF; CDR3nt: TGTGCCAGCAGCTCCGGACTAGCGGGGGGGAATGAGCAGTTCTTC
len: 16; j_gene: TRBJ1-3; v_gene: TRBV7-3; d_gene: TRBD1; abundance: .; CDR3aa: CASSRGTGVSGNTIYF; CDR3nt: TGTGCCAGCAGCCGCGGGACAGGGGTTAGCGGAAACACCATATATTTT
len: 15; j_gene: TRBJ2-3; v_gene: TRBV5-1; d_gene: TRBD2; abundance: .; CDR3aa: CASSLGLAVTDTQYF; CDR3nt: TGCGCCAGCAGCTTGGGACTAGCGGTCACAGATACGCAGTATTTT
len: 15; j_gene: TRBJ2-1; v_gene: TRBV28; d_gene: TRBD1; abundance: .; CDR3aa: CASSFAPGGYNEQFF; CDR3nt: TGTGCCAGCAGTTTCGCACCAGGGGGCTACAATGAGCAGTTCTTC
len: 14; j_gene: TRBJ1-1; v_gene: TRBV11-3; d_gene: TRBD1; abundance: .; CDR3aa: CASSGYRGGTEAFF; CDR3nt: TGTGCCAGCAGCGGTTACAGGGGAGGAACTGAAGCTTTCTTT
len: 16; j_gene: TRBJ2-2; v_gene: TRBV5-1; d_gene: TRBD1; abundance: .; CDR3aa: CASSLAGTGIAGELFF; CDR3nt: TGCGCCAGCAGCTTGGCCGGGACAGGGATCGCCGGGGAGCTGTTTTTT
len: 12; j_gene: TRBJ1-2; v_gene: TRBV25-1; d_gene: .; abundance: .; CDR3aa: CAVQGSPYGYTF; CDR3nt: TGTGCCGTACAGGGATCCCCCTATGGCTACACCTTC
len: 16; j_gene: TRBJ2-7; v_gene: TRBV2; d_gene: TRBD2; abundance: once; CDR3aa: CASSQSTSGRSYEQYF; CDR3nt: TGTGCCAGCAGTCAATCTACTAGCGGTCGATCCTACGAGCAGTACTTC
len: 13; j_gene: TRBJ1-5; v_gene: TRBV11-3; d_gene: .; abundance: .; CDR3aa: CASSLDGNQPQHF; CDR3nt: TGTGCCAGCAGCTTAGACGGGAATCAGCCCCAGCATTTT
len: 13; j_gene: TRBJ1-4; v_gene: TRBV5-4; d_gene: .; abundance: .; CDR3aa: CASSLVDSEKLFF; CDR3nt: TGTGCCAGCAGCTTGGTCGACAGCGAAAAACTGTTTTTT
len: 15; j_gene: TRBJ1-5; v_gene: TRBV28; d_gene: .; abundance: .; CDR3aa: CASSLGQGFRQPQHF; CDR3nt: TGTGCCAGCAGTTTGGGGCAGGGCTTCCGGCAGCCCCAGCATTTT